A selection of T cell receptor beta chains follows, all from one sample in a study of OX40 agonist ivuxolimab in advanced cancers. Libraries were prepared by immunoSEQ multiplex PCR; TCRdb keeps only in-frame clonotypes and omits some of them. The sample gives roughly 80,000 clones, over 75% of which show up once; around 7.5% is in the top ten. The specimen comprised CD4+ or CD8+ T cells sorted from blood, sampled in a trial of the OX40 agonist ivuxolimab. Receptors were obtained from an adult with an advanced solid tumor such as melanoma, head and neck, liver or kidney cancer. Each CDR3 is given with its conserved first and last residue. The D gene is left open where the match is weak. Size is omitted from some rows. Given values are once, few, many or a class for expanded clones.

TRBV6-1	TRBD1	TRBJ2-3	.	TGTGCCAGCAGCCGGACAGGGGCAGATACGCAGTATTTT	CASSRTGADTQYF
TRBV7-9	.	TRBJ1-6	.	TGTGCCAGCAGCTTAATAAGCGGACAAGCCAGGTCACCCCTCCACTTT	CASSLISGQARSPLHF
TRBV7-2	.	TRBJ1-5	few	TGTGCCAGCAGCTTAGGGACAATCAGTCAGCCCCAGCATTTT	CASSLGTISQPQHF
TRBV5-1	TRBD1	TRBJ2-5	.	TGCGCCAGCAGCTACCAGGGGGCGGGTGAGACCCAGTACTTC	CASSYQGAGETQYF
TRBV7-2	.	TRBJ1-1	.	TGTGCCAGCAGCCAAACAGCTGAAGCTTTCTTT	CASSQTAEAFF
TRBV18	.	TRBJ1-3	.	TGTGCCAGCTCAGAATATAGCTCTGGAAACACCATATATTTT	CASSEYSSGNTIYF
TRBV7-8	.	TRBJ2-6	.	TGTGCCAGCAGCGTTAAGCTAGACCCTGGGGCCAACGTCCTGACTTTC	CASSVKLDPGANVLTF
TRBV27	TRBD1	TRBJ1-6	.	TGTGCCAGCAGTTTCGGGCAGGGGGTCTCCTATAATTCACCCCTCCACTTT	CASSFGQGVSYNSPLHF
TRBV19	.	TRBJ1-2	.	TGTGCCAGTAGTATAGATCTGGAGAGTGGAGGGAACTATGGCTACACCTTC	CASSIDLESGGNYGYTF
TRBV25-1	TRBD1	TRBJ1-3	.	TGTGCCAGCGAGACAGGGGACACCATATATTTT	CASETGDTIYF
TRBV5-5	.	TRBJ1-6	.	TGTGCCAGCAGCTTGTTTGGGGGGGCCGATTCACCCCTCCACTTT	CASSLFGGADSPLHF
TRBV2	.	TRBJ1-6	.	TGTGCCAGCAATCAGGGTATAGATTCACCCCTCCACTTT	CASNQGIDSPLHF
TRBV9	.	TRBJ1-3	.	TGTGCCAGCAGCCTCGGTAGTTGGCAGGCTGGAAACACCATATATTTT	CASSLGSWQAGNTIYF
TRBV5-4	TRBD1	TRBJ2-6	once	TGTGCCAGCAGCTGGACAGGCTCTGGGGCCAACGTCCTGACTTTC	CASSWTGSGANVLTF
TRBV28	.	TRBJ1-2	.	TGTGCCAGCAGACGGGAATCTGCCTATGGCTACACCTTC	CASRRESAYGYTF
TRBV7-2	TRBD2	TRBJ2-1	.	TGTGCCAGCAGCTCCCTAGCGGGAGGAAGCAATGAGCAGTTCTTC	CASSSLAGGSNEQFF
TRBV7-9	TRBD2	TRBJ2-3	few	TGTGCCAGCAGCCCCTGGACGGCGGGAGGAGTAGATACGCAGTATTTT	CASSPWTAGGVDTQYF
TRBV19	TRBD2	TRBJ2-2	.	TGTGCCAGTGCTTCCGGGGGGGCATTGAGGGAGCTGTTTTTT	CASASGGALRELFF
TRBV2	.	TRBJ1-1	.	TGTGCCAGCAGTGCCCGGGACGGGAACACTGAAGCTTTCTTT	CASSARDGNTEAFF
TRBV6-5	TRBD2	TRBJ2-7	.	TGTGCCAGCAGCACGGGGGGGAAGAACTACGAGCAGTACTTC	CASSTGGKNYEQYF
TRBV7-3	TRBD2	TRBJ2-5	.	TGTGCCAGCAGCTCCGGGACTAGGGAGACCCAGTACTTC	CASSSGTRETQYF
TRBV7-6	.	TRBJ2-2	once	TGTGCCAGCAGCTCCCTGGAAGGCTCCGGGGAGCTGTTTTTT	CASSSLEGSGELFF